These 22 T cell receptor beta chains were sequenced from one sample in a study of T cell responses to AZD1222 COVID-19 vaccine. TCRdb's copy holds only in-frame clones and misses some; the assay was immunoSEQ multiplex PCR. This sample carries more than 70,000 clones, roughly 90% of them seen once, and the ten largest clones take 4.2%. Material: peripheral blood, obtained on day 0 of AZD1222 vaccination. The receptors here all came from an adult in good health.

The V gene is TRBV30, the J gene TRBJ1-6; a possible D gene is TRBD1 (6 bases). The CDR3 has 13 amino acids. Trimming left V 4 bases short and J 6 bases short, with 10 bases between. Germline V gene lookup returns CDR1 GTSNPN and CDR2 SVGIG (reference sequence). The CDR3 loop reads CAWTTGGNSPLHF. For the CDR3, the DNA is TGTGCCTGGACGACAGGCGGTAATTCACCCCTCCACTTT.

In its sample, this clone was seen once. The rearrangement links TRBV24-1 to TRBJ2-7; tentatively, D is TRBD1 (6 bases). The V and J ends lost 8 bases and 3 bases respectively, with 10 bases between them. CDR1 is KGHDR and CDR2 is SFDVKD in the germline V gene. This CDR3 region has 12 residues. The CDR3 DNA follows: TGTGCCACCATGTCGGACAGCTACGAGCAGTACTTC. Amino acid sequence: CATMSDSYEQYF.

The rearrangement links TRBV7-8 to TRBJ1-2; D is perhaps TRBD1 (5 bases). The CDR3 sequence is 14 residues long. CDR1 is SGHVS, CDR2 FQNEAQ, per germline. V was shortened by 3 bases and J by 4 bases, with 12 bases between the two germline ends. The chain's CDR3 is CASSFSTVSYGYTF. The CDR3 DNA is TGTGCCAGCAGCTTTTCGACAGTAAGCTATGGCTACACCTTC. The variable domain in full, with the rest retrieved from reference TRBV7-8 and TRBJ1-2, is GAGVSQSPRYKVAKRGQDVALRCDPISGHVSLFWYQQALGQGPEFLTYFQNEAQLDKSGLPSDRFFAERPEGSVSTLKIQRTQQEDSAVYLCASSFSTVSYGYTFGSGTRLTVV.

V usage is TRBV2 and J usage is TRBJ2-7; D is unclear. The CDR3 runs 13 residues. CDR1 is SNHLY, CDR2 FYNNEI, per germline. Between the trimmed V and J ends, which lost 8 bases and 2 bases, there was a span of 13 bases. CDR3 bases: TGTGCCAGCCGGACGGCCGATACCTACGAGCAGTACTTC. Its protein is CASRTADTYEQYF.

The CDR3 is CASALGSNYGYTF. The CDR3 DNA reads as TGTGCTAGTGCCCTAGGGTCTAACTATGGCTACACCTTC. The V and J genes are TRBV12-5 and TRBJ1-2; D unresolved. The V end was cut by 7 bases, the J end by 0 bases, with 9 bases between. CDR3 size: 13 residues. Germline V gives CDR1 LGHNT, CDR2 FRNRAP. The complete variable domain, with remaining parts taken from reference TRBV12-5 and TRBJ1-2, reads DARVTQTPRHKVTEMGQEVTMRCQPILGHNTVFWYRQTMMQGLELLAYFRNRAPLDDSGMPKDRFSAEMPDATLATLKIQPSEPRDSAVYFCASALGSNYGYTFGSGTRLTVV.

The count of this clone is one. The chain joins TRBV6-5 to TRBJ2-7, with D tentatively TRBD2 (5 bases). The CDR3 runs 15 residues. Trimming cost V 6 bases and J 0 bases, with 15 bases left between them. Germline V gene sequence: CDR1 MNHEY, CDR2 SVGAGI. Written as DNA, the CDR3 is TGTGCCAGCAGACGAGGTAGCGCAAGCTCCTACGAGCAGTACTTC. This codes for CASRRGSASSYEQYF.

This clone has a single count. For the CDR3, the DNA is TGTGCCAGCAAAACAGGGGACTATGGCTACACCTTC. As protein: CASKTGDYGYTF. The chain is built from TRBV12-3 or TRBV12-4 and TRBJ1-2, with 7 positions matching TRBD1. CDR3 length: 12 amino acids. The V gene end was trimmed by 7 bases and the J gene end by 3 bases; junction bases not matched to a gene: 2.

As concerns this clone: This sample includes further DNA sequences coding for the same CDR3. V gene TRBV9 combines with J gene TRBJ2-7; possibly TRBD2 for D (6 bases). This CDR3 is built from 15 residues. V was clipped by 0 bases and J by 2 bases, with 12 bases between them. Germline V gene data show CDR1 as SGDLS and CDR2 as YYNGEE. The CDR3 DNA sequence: TGTGCCAGCAGCGTAGATGGGGGAGGAACCTACGAGCAGTACTTC. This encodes CASSVDGGGTYEQYF.

In nucleotides, the CDR3 is TGTGCCATCCGGGGGGGGGCTCTCCTTAATCAGCCCCAGCATTTT. Translated: CAIRGGALLNQPQHF. This chain uses TRBV28 with TRBJ1-5; D is possibly TRBD1 (6 bases). CDR1 MDHEN and CDR2 SYDVKM come from the germline V gene. This CDR3 comprises 15 residues. V dropped 10 bases and J dropped 4 bases, with 20 bases sitting between them.

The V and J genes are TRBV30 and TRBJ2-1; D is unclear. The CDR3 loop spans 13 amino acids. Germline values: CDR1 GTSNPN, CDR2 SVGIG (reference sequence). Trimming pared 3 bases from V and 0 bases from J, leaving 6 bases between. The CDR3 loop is CAWSESSYNEQFF. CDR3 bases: TGTGCCTGGAGCGAGAGCTCCTACAATGAGCAGTTCTTC.

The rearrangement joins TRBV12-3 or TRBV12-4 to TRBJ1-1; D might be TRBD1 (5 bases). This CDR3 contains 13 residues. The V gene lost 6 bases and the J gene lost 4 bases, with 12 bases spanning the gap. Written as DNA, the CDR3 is TGTGCCAGCAGCTTTGAGACAGTCACTGAAGCTTTCTTT. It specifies CASSFETVTEAFF.

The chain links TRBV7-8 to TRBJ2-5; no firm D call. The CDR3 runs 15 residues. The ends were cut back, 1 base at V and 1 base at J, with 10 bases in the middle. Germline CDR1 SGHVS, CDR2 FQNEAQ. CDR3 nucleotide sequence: TGTGCCAGCAGCTTAGTGGCCGCAGGCCAAGAGACCCAGTACTTC. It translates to CASSLVAAGQETQYF.

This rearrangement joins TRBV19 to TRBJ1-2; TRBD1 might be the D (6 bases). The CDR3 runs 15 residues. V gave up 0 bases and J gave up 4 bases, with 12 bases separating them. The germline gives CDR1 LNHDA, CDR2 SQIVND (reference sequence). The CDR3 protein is CASSIDAGASYGYTF. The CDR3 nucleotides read TGTGCCAGTAGTATAGATGCAGGGGCCTCCTATGGCTACACCTTC. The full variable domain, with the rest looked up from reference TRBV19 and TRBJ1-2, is DGGITQSPKYLFRKEGQNVTLSCEQNLNHDAMYWYRQDPGQGLRLIYYSQIVNDFQKGDIAEGYSVSREKKESFPLTVTSAQKNPTAFYLCASSIDAGASYGYTFGSGTRLTVV.

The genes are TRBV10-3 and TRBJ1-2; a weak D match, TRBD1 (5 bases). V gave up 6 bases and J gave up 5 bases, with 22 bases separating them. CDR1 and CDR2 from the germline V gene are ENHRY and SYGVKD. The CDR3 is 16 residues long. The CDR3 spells CAISPTPSGQSYGYTF. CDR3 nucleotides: TGTGCCATCAGCCCAACCCCCTCCGGACAATCGTATGGCTACACCTTC.

The CDR3 region has the DNA TGTGCCAGCAGTGACAGGGTCGGGGACTACACCTTC. Encoded protein: CASSDRVGDYTF. The chain couples TRBV6-1 to TRBJ1-2, with a tentative D call TRBD1 (5 bases). Trimming left V 3 bases short and J 10 bases short, with 12 bases between. CDR1 is MNHNS, CDR2 SASEGT, per germline. This CDR3 is 12 amino acids long.

DNA of the CDR3: TGTGCCAGCAGTTGGTCTGGCGGGACAAGCAACACCGGGGAGCTGTTTTTT. Translating gives CASSWSGGTSNTGELFF. The V gene is TRBV6-2 or TRBV6-3, the J gene TRBJ2-2; possibly TRBD1 or TRBD2 for D (6 bases each). The CDR3 totals 17 residues. The V gene lost 4 bases and the J gene lost 2 bases, with 17 bases spanning the gap. Germline loops: CDR1 MNHEY, CDR2 SVGEGT.

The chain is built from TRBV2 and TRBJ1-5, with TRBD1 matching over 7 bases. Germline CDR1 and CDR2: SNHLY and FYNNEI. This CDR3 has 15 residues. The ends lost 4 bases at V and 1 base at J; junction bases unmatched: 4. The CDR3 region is CASSVRGQSNQPQHF. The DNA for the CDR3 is TGTGCCAGCAGTGTAAGGGGGCAGAGCAATCAGCCCCAGCATTTT.

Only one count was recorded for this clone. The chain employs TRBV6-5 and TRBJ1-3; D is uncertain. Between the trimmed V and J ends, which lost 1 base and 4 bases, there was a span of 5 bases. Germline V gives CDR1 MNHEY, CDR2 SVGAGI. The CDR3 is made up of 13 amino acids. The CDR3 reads CASSYWQGNTIYF. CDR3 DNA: TGTGCCAGCAGTTACTGGCAGGGAAACACCATATATTTT.

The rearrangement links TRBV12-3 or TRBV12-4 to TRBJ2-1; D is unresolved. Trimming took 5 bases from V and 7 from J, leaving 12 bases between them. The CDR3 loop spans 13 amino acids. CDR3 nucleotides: TGTGCCAGCAGTACGACGTGGGGAAATGAGCAGTTCTTC. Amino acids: CASSTTWGNEQFF.

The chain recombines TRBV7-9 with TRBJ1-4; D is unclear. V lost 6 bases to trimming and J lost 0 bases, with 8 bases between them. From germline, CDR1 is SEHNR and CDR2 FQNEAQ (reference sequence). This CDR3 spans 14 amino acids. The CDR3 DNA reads TGTGCCAGCAGATCCACCGCAACTAATGAAAAACTGTTTTTT. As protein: CASRSTATNEKLFF. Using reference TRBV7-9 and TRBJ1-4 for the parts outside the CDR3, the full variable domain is DTGVSQNPRHKITKRGQNVTFRCDPISEHNRLYWYRQTLGQGPEFLTYFQNEAQLEKSRLLSDRFSAERPKGSFSTLEIQRTEQGDSAMYLCASRSTATNEKLFFGSGTQLSVL.

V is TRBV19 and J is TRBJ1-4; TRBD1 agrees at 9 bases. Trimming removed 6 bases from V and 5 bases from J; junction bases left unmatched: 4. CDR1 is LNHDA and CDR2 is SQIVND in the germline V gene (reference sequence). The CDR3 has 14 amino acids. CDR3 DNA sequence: TGTGCCAGTAGGGAGGGACAGGGAAATGAAAAACTGTTTTTT. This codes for CASREGQGNEKLFF.

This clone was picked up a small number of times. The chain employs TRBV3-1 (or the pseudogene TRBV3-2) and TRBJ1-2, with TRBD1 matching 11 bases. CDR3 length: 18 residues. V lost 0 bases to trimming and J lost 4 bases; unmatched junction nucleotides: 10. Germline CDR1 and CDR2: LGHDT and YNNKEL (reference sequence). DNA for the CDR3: TGTGCCAGCAGCCAAGACCCGGGACAGGGGGTTATCCTCTATGGCTACACCTTC. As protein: CASSQDPGQGVILYGYTF.